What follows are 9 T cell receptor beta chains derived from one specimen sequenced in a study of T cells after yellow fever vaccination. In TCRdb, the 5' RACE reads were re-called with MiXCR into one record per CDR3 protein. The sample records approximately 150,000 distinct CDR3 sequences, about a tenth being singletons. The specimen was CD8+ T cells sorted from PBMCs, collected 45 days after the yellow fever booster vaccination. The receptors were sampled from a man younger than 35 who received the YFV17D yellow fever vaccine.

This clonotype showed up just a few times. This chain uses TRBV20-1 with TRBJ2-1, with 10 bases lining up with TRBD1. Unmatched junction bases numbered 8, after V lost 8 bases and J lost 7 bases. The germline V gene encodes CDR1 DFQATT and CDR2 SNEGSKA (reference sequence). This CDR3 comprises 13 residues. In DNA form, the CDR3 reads TGCAGTACCGGGACAGGGGAGATTAATGAGCAGTTCTTC. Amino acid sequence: CSTGTGEINEQFF.

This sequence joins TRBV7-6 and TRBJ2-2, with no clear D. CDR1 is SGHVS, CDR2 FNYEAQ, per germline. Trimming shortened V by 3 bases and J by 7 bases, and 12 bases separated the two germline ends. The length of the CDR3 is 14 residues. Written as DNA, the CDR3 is TGTGCCAGCAGCTTCAGGCTGTGGGGCGGGGAGCTGTTTTTT. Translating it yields CASSFRLWGGELFF.

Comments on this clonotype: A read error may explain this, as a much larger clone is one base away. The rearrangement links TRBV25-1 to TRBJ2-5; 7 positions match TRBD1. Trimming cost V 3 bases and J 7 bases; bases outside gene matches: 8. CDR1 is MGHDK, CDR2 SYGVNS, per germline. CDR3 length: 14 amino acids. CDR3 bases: TGTGCCAGCAGTGACCCCGACAGGGCAGTGACCCAGTACTTC. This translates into CASSDPDRAVTQYF.

The CDR3 DNA reads as TGTGCCAGCAGTTACCGACCCCGGGACAGCTACCAAGAGACCCAGTACTTC. This encodes CASSYRPRDSYQETQYF. V is TRBV6-6 and J is TRBJ2-5, with TRBD1 matching 7 bases. Germline trimming cut 2 bases from V and 0 bases from J; bases unmatched to any gene: 9. The CDR3 loop spans 17 amino acids. Germline CDR1 and CDR2: MNHNY and SVGAGI (reference sequence).

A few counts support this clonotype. CDR3 protein: CASSFGRPSTDTQYF. In DNA, the CDR3 is TGTGCCAGCAGCTTCGGGCGACCTAGCACAGATACGCAGTATTTT. The chain recombines TRBV11-2 with TRBJ2-3; no definite D call. Between the trimmed V and J ends, which lost 3 bases and 0 bases, there was a span of 10 bases. The CDR3 length is 15 residues. Germline assignment: CDR1 SGHAT and CDR2 FQNNGV.

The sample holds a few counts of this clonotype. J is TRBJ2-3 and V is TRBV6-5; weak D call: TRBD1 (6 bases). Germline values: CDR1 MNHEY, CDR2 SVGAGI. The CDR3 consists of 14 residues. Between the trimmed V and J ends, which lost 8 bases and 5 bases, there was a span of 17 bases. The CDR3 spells CASGETGPGDTQYF. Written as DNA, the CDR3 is TGTGCCAGCGGGGAGACAGGCCCGGGAGATACGCAGTATTTT.

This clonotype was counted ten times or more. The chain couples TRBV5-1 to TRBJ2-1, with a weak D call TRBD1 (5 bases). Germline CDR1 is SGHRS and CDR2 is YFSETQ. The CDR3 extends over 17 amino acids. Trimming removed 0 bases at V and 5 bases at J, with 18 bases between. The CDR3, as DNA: TGCGCCAGCAGCTTGGCGTGGACAACTGCCGGGCACAATGAGCAGTTCTTC. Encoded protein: CASSLAWTTAGHNEQFF.

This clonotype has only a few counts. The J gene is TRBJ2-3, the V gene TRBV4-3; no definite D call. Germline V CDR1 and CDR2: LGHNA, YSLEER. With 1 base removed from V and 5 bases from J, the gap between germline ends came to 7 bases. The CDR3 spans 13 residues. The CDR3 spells CASSQVLEDTQYF. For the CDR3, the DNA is TGCGCCAGCAGCCAAGTGTTGGAAGATACGCAGTATTTT.

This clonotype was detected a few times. The CDR3 sequence: CASSLQMTNTGELFF. The CDR3 DNA follows: TGCGCCAGCAGCCTCCAGATGACGAACACCGGGGAGCTGTTTTTT. The chain is built from TRBV4-1 and TRBJ2-2; D is unresolved. Germline V gene lookup returns CDR1 MGHRA and CDR2 YSYEKL. The V end was cut by 4 bases, the J end by 0 bases, with 9 bases between. The CDR3 sequence is 15 residues long.